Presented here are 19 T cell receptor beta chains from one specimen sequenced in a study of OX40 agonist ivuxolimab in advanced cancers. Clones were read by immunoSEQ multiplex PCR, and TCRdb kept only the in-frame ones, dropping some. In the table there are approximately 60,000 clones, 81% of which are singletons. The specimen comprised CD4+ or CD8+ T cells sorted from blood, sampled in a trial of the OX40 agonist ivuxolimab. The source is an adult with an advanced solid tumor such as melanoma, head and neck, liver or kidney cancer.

The CDR3 sequence: CAWDGDFYNEQFF. DNA for the CDR3: TGTGCCTGGGACGGGGACTTCTACAATGAGCAGTTCTTC. The chain employs TRBV30 and TRBJ2-1, with D perhaps TRBD2 (6 bases). Germline V gene data show CDR1 as GTSNPN and CDR2 as SVGIG (reference sequence). V lost 5 bases and J lost 3, with 11 bases in between. CDR3 length: 13 residues. The full variable domain, completed using reference TRBV30 and TRBJ2-1, is SQTIHQWPATLVQPVGSPLSLECTVEGTSNPNLYWYRQAAGRGLQLLFYSVGIGQISSEVPQNLSASRPQDRQFILSSKKLLLSDSGFYLCAWDGDFYNEQFFGPGTRLTVL.

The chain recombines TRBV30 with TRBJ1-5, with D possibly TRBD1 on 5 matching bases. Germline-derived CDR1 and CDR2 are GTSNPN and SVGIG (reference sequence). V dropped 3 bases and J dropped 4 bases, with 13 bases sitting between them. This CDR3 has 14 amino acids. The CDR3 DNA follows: TGTGCCTGGAGCCGAACCCAGGGAAATCAGCCCCAGCATTTT. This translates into CAWSRTQGNQPQHF.

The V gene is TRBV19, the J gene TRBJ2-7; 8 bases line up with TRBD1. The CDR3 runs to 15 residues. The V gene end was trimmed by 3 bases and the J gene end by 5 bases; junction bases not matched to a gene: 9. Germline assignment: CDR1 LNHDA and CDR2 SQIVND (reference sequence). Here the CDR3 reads CASSIDRGGRNEQYF. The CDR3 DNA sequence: TGTGCCAGTAGTATCGACAGGGGAGGTCGGAACGAGCAGTACTTC.

CDR3 in DNA: TGCGCCAGCAGCCAAGGGGACTCGAACACTGAAGCTTTCTTT. It encodes CASSQGDSNTEAFF. The rearrangement links TRBV4-1 to TRBJ1-1, with a tentative D call TRBD1 (5 bases). Trimming left V 1 base short and J 1 base short, with 7 bases between. Germline CDR1 reads MGHRA; CDR2 reads YSYEKL. The CDR3 loop spans 14 amino acids.

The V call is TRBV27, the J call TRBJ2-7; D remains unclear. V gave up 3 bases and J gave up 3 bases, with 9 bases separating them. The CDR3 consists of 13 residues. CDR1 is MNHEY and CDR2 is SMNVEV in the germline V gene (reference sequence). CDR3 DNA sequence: TGTGCCAGCAGTTTCGCGGTGTACTACGAGCAGTACTTC. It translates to CASSFAVYYEQYF.

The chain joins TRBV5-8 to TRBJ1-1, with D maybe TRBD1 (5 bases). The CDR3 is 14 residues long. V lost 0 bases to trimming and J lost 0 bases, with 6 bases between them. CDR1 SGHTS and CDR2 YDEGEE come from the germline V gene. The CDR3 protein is CASSLGQMNTEAFF. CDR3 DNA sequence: TGTGCCAGCAGCTTGGGACAGATGAACACTGAAGCTTTCTTT.

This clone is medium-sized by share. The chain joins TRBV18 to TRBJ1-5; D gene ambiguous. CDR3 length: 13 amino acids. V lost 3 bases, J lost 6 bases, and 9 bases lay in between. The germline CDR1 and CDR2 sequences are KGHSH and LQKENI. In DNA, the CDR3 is TGTGCCAGCTCACCTTACTTAGGTCAGCCCCAGCATTTT. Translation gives CASSPYLGQPQHF. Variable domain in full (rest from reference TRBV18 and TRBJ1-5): NAGVMQNPRHLVRRRGQEARLRCSPMKGHSHVYWYRQLPEEGLKFMVYLQKENIIDESGMPKERFSAEFPKEGPSILRIQQVVRGDSAAYFCASSPYLGQPQHFGDGTRLSIL.

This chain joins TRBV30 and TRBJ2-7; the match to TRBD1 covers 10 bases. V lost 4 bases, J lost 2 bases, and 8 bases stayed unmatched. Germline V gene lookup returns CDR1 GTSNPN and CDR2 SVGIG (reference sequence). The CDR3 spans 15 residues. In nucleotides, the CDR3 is TGTGCCTGGACTCTACCGGGACAGGGGACCTACGAGCAGTACTTC. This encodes CAWTLPGQGTYEQYF.

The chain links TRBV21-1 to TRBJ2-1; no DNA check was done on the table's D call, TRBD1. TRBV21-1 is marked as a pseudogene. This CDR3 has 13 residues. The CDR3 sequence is CASGQGVNNEQFF. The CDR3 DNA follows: TGTGCCAGCGGACAGGGGGTGAACAATGAGCAGTTCTTC.

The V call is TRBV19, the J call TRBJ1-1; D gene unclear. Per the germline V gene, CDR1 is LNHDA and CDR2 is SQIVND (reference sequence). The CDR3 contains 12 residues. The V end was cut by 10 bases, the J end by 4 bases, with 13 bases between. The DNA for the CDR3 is TGTGCCACAACGGCCAGACTCACTGAAGCTTTCTTT. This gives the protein CATTARLTEAFF.

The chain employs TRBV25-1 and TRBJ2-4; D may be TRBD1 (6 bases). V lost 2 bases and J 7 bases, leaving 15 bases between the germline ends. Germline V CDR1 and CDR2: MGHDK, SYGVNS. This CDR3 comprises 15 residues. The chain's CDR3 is CASSESQGLGNIQYF. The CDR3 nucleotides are TGTGCCAGCAGTGAAAGTCAGGGGCTAGGGAACATTCAGTACTTC.

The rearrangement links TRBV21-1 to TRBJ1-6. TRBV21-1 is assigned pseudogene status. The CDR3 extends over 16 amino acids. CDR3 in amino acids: CASSKPGIVENSPLHF. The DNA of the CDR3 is TGTGCCAGCAGCAAACCAGGTATCGTGGAGAATTCACCCCTCCACTTT.

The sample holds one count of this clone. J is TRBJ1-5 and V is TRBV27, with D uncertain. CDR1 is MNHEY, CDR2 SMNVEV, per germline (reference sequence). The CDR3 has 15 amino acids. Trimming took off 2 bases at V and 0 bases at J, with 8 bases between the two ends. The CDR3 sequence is CASSLTTDSNQPQHF. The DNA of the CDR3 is TGTGCCAGCAGTTTAACCACCGATAGCAATCAGCCCCAGCATTTT.

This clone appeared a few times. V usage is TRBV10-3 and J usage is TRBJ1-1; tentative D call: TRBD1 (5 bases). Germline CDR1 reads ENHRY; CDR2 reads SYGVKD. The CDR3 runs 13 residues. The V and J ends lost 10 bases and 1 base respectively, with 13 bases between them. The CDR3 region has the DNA TGTGCCAAGAAACAGGTGGCGAACACTGAAGCTTTCTTT. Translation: CAKKQVANTEAFF.

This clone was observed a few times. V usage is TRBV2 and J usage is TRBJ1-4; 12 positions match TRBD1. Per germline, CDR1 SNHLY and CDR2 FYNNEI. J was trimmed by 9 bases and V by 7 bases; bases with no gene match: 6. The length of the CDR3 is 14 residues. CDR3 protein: CASNPGTGGQKLFF. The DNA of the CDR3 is TGTGCCAGCAATCCGGGGACAGGGGGCCAAAAACTGTTTTTT.

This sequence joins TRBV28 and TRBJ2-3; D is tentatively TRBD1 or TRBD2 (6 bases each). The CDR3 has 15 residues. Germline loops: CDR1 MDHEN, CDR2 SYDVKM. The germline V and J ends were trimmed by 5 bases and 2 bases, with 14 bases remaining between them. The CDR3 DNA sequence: TGTGCCAGCAGTACCCCCCGGGGGCTCACAGATACGCAGTATTTT. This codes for CASSTPRGLTDTQYF.

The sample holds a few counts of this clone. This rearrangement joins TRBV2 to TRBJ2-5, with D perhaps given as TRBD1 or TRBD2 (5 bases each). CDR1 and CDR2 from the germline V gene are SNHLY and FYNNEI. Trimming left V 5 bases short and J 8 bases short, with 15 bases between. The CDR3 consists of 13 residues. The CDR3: CASSTGTQGTQYF. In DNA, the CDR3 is TGTGCCAGCAGTACCGGGACCCAGGGAACCCAGTACTTC.

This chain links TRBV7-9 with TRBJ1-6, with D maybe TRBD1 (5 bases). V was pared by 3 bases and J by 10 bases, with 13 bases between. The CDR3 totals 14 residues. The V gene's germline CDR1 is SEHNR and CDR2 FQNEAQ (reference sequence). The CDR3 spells CASSFGQQGSPLHF. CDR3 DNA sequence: TGTGCCAGCAGCTTCGGACAACAAGGATCACCCCTCCACTTT.

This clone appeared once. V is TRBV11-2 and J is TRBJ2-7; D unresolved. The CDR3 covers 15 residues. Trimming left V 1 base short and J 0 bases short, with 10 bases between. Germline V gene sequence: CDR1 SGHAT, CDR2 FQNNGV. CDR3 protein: CASSLGGRLSYEQYF. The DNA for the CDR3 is TGTGCCAGCAGCTTAGGAGGCCGTCTCTCCTACGAGCAGTACTTC.